What follows are 20 T cell receptor beta chains derived from one specimen sequenced in a study of CD8 T cells in ankylosing spondylitis. Study-level results: For ankylosing spondylitis blood, a TCR beta motif of under ten highly homologous variants appeared characteristic.

TCRdb independently ran MiXCR on the 5' RACE reads; one entry per CDR3 protein. The data contain 450,000 or so distinct CDR3 sequences, roughly a quarter of them singletons. Their antigens remain unidentified. The sample taken for sequencing was blood, either unsorted or a sorted T cell fraction (not recorded which). The receptors come from a male donor with ankylosing spondylitis.

The V and J genes are TRBV2 and TRBJ1-5; possible D gene TRBD1, 5 bases. With 4 bases removed from V and 3 bases from J, the gap between germline ends came to 19 bases. Germline V gene data show CDR1 as SNHLY and CDR2 as FYNNEI. The CDR3 is 17 residues long. The CDR3 sequence: CASSATSRDGDNQPQHF. Here the CDR3 DNA reads TGTGCCAGCAGTGCGACCAGCCGGGACGGGGACAATCAGCCCCAGCATTTT.

J is TRBJ2-7 and V is TRBV14, with TRBD1 matching 7 bases. The CDR3 runs 16 residues. Losses at the gene ends were 2 bases for V and 7 bases for J; bases not matched to a gene: 14. Germline values: CDR1 SGHDN, CDR2 FVKESK. CDR3: CASSQIPDRSVGEQYF. The DNA of the CDR3 is TGTGCCAGCAGCCAAATTCCGGACAGGAGTGTTGGTGAGCAGTACTTC.

This clonotype was observed a handful of times. This chain links TRBV5-1 with TRBJ1-2; D is uncertain. V lost 0 bases and J 8 bases, leaving 14 bases between the germline ends. The CDR3 is made up of 14 amino acids. Per germline, CDR1 SGHRS and CDR2 YFSETQ. CDR3 nucleotide sequence: TGCGCCAGCAGCTTGGGGACGGACCCCCTAGGCTACACCTTC. Translating gives CASSLGTDPLGYTF.

V usage is TRBV10-3 and J usage is TRBJ1-1, with a weak D call TRBD1 (6 bases). Germline V gene sequence: CDR1 ENHRY, CDR2 SYGVKD. V dropped 6 bases and J dropped 0 bases, with 11 bases sitting between them. The CDR3 sequence is 14 residues long. The DNA for the CDR3 is TGTGCCATCAGGAGGACAGTCATGAACACTGAAGCTTTCTTT. Amino acids: CAIRRTVMNTEAFF.

The gene calls are TRBV12-3 or TRBV12-4 and TRBJ2-1, with D tentatively TRBD1 (6 bases). The ends were cut back, 5 bases at V and 9 bases at J, with 11 bases in the middle. The CDR3 runs to 12 residues. The DNA of the CDR3 is TGTGCCAGCAGTCCCCCAGGGGTTGAGCAGTTCTTC. It is translated as CASSPPGVEQFF.

This clonotype was recorded a few times. This chain joins TRBV11-2 and TRBJ2-3; D possibly corresponds to TRBD2 (6 bases). Trimming cost V 5 bases and J 2 bases, with 20 bases left between them. The germline gives CDR1 SGHAT, CDR2 FQNNGV. The CDR3 has 17 amino acids. Here the CDR3 reads CASSRSSWASDTDTQYF. CDR3 bases: TGTGCCAGCAGCCGCTCCTCCTGGGCTAGCGACACAGATACGCAGTATTTT. Variable domain in full (rest from reference TRBV11-2 and TRBJ2-3): EAGVAQSPRYKIIEKRQSVAFWCNPISGHATLYWYQQILGQGPKLLIQFQNNGVVDDSQLPKDRFSAERLKGVDSTLKIQPAKLEDSAVYLCASSRSSWASDTDTQYFGPGTRLTVL.

This rearrangement joins TRBV5-1 to TRBJ2-1; tentatively, D is TRBD1 or TRBD2 (5 bases each). CDR1 and CDR2 (germline): SGHRS, YFSETQ. The CDR3 is 13 amino acids. Deletions cut 2 bases from V and 6 bases from J, with 9 bases between. In DNA, the CDR3 is TGCGCCAGCAGCTTCGACGGGGCCAATGAGCAGTTCTTC. Translation gives CASSFDGANEQFF.

The chain joins TRBV20-1 to TRBJ2-4, with a tentative D call TRBD1 (6 bases). V lost 6 bases and J 7 bases, leaving 25 bases between the germline ends. The length of the CDR3 is 16 residues. Germline assignment: CDR1 DFQATT and CDR2 SNEGSKA (reference sequence). Here the CDR3 DNA reads TGCAGTGCCGGATATTCGTACAGGGTCCCAAGCAACATTCAGTACTTC. This gives the protein CSAGYSYRVPSNIQYF.

The chain has TRBV20-1 and TRBJ2-4; unclear D gene. CDR1 and CDR2 from the germline V gene are DFQATT and SNEGSKA (reference sequence). The CDR3 loop spans 11 amino acids. V dropped 5 bases and J dropped 4 bases, with 6 bases sitting between them. CDR3 coding DNA: TGCAGTGCTCAGGATAAAAACATTCAGTACTTC. Protein sequence: CSAQDKNIQYF.

This clonotype came up a few times. The chain links TRBV29-1 to TRBJ2-1; perhaps TRBD2 as D (5 bases). Germline V gene lookup returns CDR1 SQVTM and CDR2 ANQGSEA. Trimming left V 4 bases short and J 0 bases short, with 10 bases between. This CDR3 is 14 amino acids long. The CDR3 loop is CSVVLESSYNEQFF. In nucleotides, the CDR3 is TGCAGCGTTGTACTAGAGAGCTCCTACAATGAGCAGTTCTTC.

The chain has TRBV5-1 and TRBJ2-2; 11 bases align to TRBD2. Germline CDR1 and CDR2: SGHRS and YFSETQ. This CDR3 is built from 17 residues. V was pared by 4 bases and J by 1 base, with 6 bases of the junction left unmatched. The CDR3 DNA sequence: TGCGCCAGCAGCACCCTCCTAGCGGGGGGGAACACCGGGGAGCTGTTTTTT. As protein: CASSTLLAGGNTGELFF.

This clonotype has only a few counts. This chain connects TRBV5-1 to TRBJ2-2, with D tentatively TRBD1 or TRBD2 (6 bases each). Germline CDR1 reads SGHRS; CDR2 reads YFSETQ. There are 17 residues in the CDR3. Trimming left V 3 bases short and J 4 bases short, with 19 bases between. CDR3 protein: CASSYRSLRGGTGELFF. DNA of the CDR3: TGCGCCAGCAGCTACCGCTCCCTCAGGGGAGGCACCGGGGAGCTGTTTTTT.

This clonotype occurred a few times. This rearrangement joins TRBV20-1 to TRBJ2-5, with 7 nucleotides matching TRBD2. The ends lost 1 base at V and 1 base at J; junction bases unmatched: 3. The CDR3 is 14 residues long. Germline V gives CDR1 DFQATT, CDR2 SNEGSKA (reference sequence). CDR3 bases: TGCAGTGCTAGAGGGGCTAGCGGCCAAGAGACCCAGTACTTC. It codes for CSARGASGQETQYF.

The V call is TRBV12-3 or TRBV12-4, the J call TRBJ2-1; 12 positions agree with TRBD2. V lost 6 bases and J lost 4; bases outside the gene matches: 10. The CDR3 loop spans 17 amino acids. Written as DNA, the CDR3 is TGTGCCAGCAGGCCCCCGGGACTAGCGGGCCCTTACAATGAGCAGTTCTTC. Protein product: CASRPPGLAGPYNEQFF.

This clonotype was observed a few times. The chain has TRBV7-2 and TRBJ2-3; 12 nucleotides align to TRBD1. Germline trimming cut 5 bases from V and 4 bases from J; bases unmatched to any gene: 10. The CDR3 spans 17 residues. Germline CDR1 is SGHTA and CDR2 is FQGNSA. CDR3 coding DNA: TGTGCCAGCAGCATGCGTCTGGGGGACAGGGGGCCAGATACGCAGTATTTT. Translated: CASSMRLGDRGPDTQYF.

This clonotype was recorded at least ten times. The rearrangement joins TRBV20-1 to TRBJ2-2; 7 nucleotides agree with TRBD1. CDR3 size: 14 residues. CDR1 is DFQATT, CDR2 SNEGSKA, per germline (reference sequence). With V trimmed by 6 bases and J by 0 bases, 4 bases remained unmatched. CDR3 protein: CSAQDRSNTGELFF. The CDR3 bases are TGCAGTGCCCAGGACAGGTCGAACACCGGGGAGCTGTTTTTT.

The rearrangement links TRBV5-1 to TRBJ2-5; TRBD2 agrees at 12 bases. The CDR3 length is 18 residues. Germline V lookup: CDR1 SGHRS, CDR2 YFSETQ. The V segment lost 1 base and the J segment 1 base; nucleotides outside the gene matches: 8. CDR3 residues: CASSLSATSGSGQETQYF. CDR3 bases: TGCGCCAGCAGCTTGTCCGCGACTAGCGGGAGCGGCCAAGAGACCCAGTACTTC.

The rearrangement links TRBV10-3 to TRBJ1-6; a weak D match, TRBD1 (6 bases). V was trimmed by 0 bases and J by 0 bases, leaving 18 bases between them. The CDR3 is made up of 20 amino acids. Germline V lookup: CDR1 ENHRY, CDR2 SYGVKD. Written as DNA, the CDR3 is TGTGCCATCAGTGAGTCGTGGGGGGCCCAAGAAAGCTCCTATAATTCACCCCTCCACTTT. This translates into CAISESWGAQESSYNSPLHF.

This clonotype has a handful of counts. The V gene is TRBV11-1, the J gene TRBJ2-1, with 12 bases aligning to TRBD1. The length of the CDR3 is 17 residues. Germline V gene sequence: CDR1 SGHAT, CDR2 FQDESV (reference sequence). J gave up 9 bases and V 5 bases, and 14 bases lay outside the gene matches. CDR3 sequence (DNA): TGTGCCAGCAGCATCCTACCCCCCGGGACAGGGGGCGTTGAGCAGTTCTTC. The encoded protein is CASSILPPGTGGVEQFF.

J is TRBJ1-5 and V is TRBV6-1; no reliable D call. Per germline, CDR1 MNHNS and CDR2 SASEGT. The CDR3 extends over 16 amino acids. Trimming cost V 3 bases and J 0 bases, with 12 bases left between them. The CDR3, as DNA: TGTGCCAGCAGTGACGGTGGCGTGATTAGCAATCAGCCCCAGCATTTT. This sequence encodes CASSDGGVISNQPQHF.